The 16 T cell receptor beta chains listed next were all sequenced from one sample in a study of metastatic and nonmetastatic thyroid tumors. No patient had received any treatment before thyroid surgery. TCRdb re-called the PCR reads through MiXCR. The sample contains some 25,000 clones, around 20% of which appear only once. The specimen sequenced was blood. These receptors originate from a male donor with papillary thyroid cancer or a benign thyroid nodule (not recorded which). Some clones in this sample may be carry-over from other donors' samples.

This clone showed up just a few times. The chain employs TRBV5-4 and TRBJ2-1, with 7 bases identical to TRBD2. CDR3 length: 13 amino acids. With 4 bases clipped from V and 8 bases from J, the junction kept 6 bases outside the gene matches. Per the germline V gene, CDR1 is SGHNT and CDR2 is YYREEE (reference sequence). The DNA for the CDR3 is TGTGCCAGCAGCCCCGCAGGGAGGGATGAGCAGTTCTTC. Translation gives CASSPAGRDEQFF.

This clone was detected ten times or more. Other nucleotide sequences in the sample specify the same CDR3. This chain uses TRBV3-1 with TRBJ2-2, with D possibly matching TRBD1 (6 bases). The CDR3 loop spans 16 amino acids. V was trimmed by 4 bases and J by 3 bases, leaving 15 bases between them. The germline gives CDR1 LGHDT, CDR2 YNNKEL (reference sequence). CDR3 DNA sequence: TGTGCCAGCAGCCCTACTAGAACAGGGTACACCGGGGAGCTGTTTTTT. Protein sequence: CASSPTRTGYTGELFF.

This rearrangement joins TRBV11-2 to TRBJ1-2; unclear D gene. V gave up 0 bases and J gave up 2 bases, with 19 bases separating them. The CDR3 contains 18 residues. CDR1 and CDR2 (germline): SGHAT, FQNNGV. CDR3 bases: TGTGCCAGCAGCTTAGATCCCTCTGGCAGCCGAGAAAACTATGGCTACACCTTC. This codes for CASSLDPSGSRENYGYTF.

This clone occurred many times. The chain recombines TRBV9 with TRBJ2-5; D may be TRBD1 (5 bases). Germline values: CDR1 SGDLS, CDR2 YYNGEE. This CDR3 region has 15 residues. V was shortened by 2 bases and J by 0 bases, with 11 bases between the two germline ends. The CDR3 sequence is CASSVYIGDQETQYF. The CDR3 nucleotides are TGTGCCAGCAGCGTTTACATAGGGGACCAAGAGACCCAGTACTTC.

This clone rates as medium-sized. This chain uses TRBV10-1 with TRBJ2-1, with 7 bases matching TRBD1. Germline-derived CDR1 and CDR2 are WNHNN and SYGVQD (reference sequence). The CDR3 is made up of 15 amino acids. Trimming at V came to 1 base and at J to 5 bases, leaving 5 bases not matched to a gene. The CDR3 DNA follows: TGCGCCAGCAGTGAGTTCCAGGGGGATAACAATGAGCAGTTCTTC. This gives the protein CASSEFQGDNNEQFF.

By share of the sample, this clone is medium-sized. This chain joins TRBV2 and TRBJ1-2; 11 bases are shared with TRBD1. The germline V gene encodes CDR1 SNHLY and CDR2 FYNNEI. The CDR3 consists of 15 residues. With V trimmed by 7 bases and J by 4 bases, 8 bases remained unmatched. The CDR3: CASTLGGTGGYGYTF. The CDR3 nucleotides read TGTGCCAGCACCTTGGGGGGGACAGGGGGCTATGGCTACACCTTC.

This clone rates as medium-sized (0.01 to 0.1%). Germline is not matched at one junction end, which may reflect a read error. The same CDR3 is also encoded by other DNA sequences in this sample. This sequence joins TRBV6-1 and TRBJ2-7; D not resolved. The length of the CDR3 is 15 residues. Germline V lookup: CDR1 MNHNS, CDR2 SASEGT. CDR3 DNA: TGTGCCAGCAGTGAATGGACGGGTTACTCCTACGAGCAATACTTC. Protein: CASSEWTGYSYEQYF.

For this clone: One end of the junction is discordant with germline, which a read error may explain. The rearrangement joins TRBV6-1 to TRBJ2-7; 7 bases fit TRBD1. This CDR3 is 15 amino acids long. Per the germline V gene, CDR1 is MNHNS and CDR2 is SASEGT. This CDR3 reads CASSEPLTGFYDQYF. In DNA, the CDR3 is TGTGCCAGCAGTGAACCTTTGACAGGGTTCTACGATCAGTACTTC.

This clone ranks as medium-sized. The chain combines TRBV6-1 with TRBJ2-7; no definite D call. The CDR3 length is 14 residues. V lost 5 bases and J 2 bases, leaving 13 bases between the germline ends. Germline values: CDR1 MNHNS, CDR2 SASEGT. For the CDR3, the DNA is TGTGCCAGCAGTACCCCCGGGCCGACCTACGAGCAGTACTTC. It codes for CASSTPGPTYEQYF.

This clone is labeled medium-sized. V usage is TRBV28 and J usage is TRBJ1-2, with D tentatively TRBD1 (5 bases). Germline CDR1 reads MDHEN; CDR2 reads SYDVKM. The CDR3 spans 15 residues. The V and J ends lost 4 bases and 3 bases respectively, with 15 bases between them. The CDR3 loop is CASSSPSGVHYGYTF. Here the CDR3 DNA reads TGTGCCAGCAGTTCCCCCTCGGGGGTCCACTATGGCTACACCTTC.

This clone was seen at least ten times. V and J are TRBV7-9 and TRBJ2-3; TRBD2 matches at 7 bases. In germline, CDR1 is SEHNR, CDR2 FQNEAQ (reference sequence). The CDR3 sequence is 14 residues long. V lost 5 bases and J lost 4; bases outside the gene matches: 6. The CDR3, as DNA: TGTGCCAGCAGCCAAAGACTAGCACCAGATACGCAGTATTTT. Translating gives CASSQRLAPDTQYF.

This clone was detected many times. This CDR3 reads CASSTGTSVAKNIQYF. The CDR3 DNA sequence: TGTGCCAGTAGTACAGGGACTTCCGTAGCCAAAAACATTCAGTACTTC. The V gene is TRBV19, the J gene TRBJ2-4; weak D call: TRBD2 (6 bases). The germline gives CDR1 LNHDA, CDR2 SQIVND (reference sequence). The CDR3 covers 16 residues. Trimming pared 4 bases from V and 0 bases from J, leaving 13 bases between.

CDR3: CAIRGLTPSGANVLTF. In DNA, the CDR3 is TGTGCCATCAGGGGACTCACTCCTTCTGGGGCCAACGTCCTGACTTTC. The chain links TRBV6-2 or TRBV6-3 to TRBJ2-6; possibly TRBD1 or TRBD2 for D (6 bases each). Trimming shortened V by 10 bases and J by 1 base, and 17 bases separated the two germline ends. CDR3 size: 16 residues. Germline V gene data show CDR1 as MNHEY and CDR2 as SVGEGT.

As to this clone: Sequence at one end of the junction differs from germline and may be a read error. The chain couples TRBV6-1 to TRBJ2-7, with 8 bases aligning to TRBD1. In germline, CDR1 is MNHNS, CDR2 SASEGT. The CDR3 runs 13 residues. The CDR3 reads CTSSVDRAYEQYF. CDR3 DNA: TGTACCAGCAGTGTGGACAGGGCGTACGAGCAGTACTTC.

This chain links TRBV6-1 with TRBJ1-6; D unclear. The CDR3 length is 17 residues. V lost 5 bases to trimming and J lost 2 bases, with 16 bases between them. Germline CDR1 and CDR2: MNHNS and SASEGT. The CDR3 reads CASSNDTPKTYNSPLHF. CDR3 sequence (DNA): TGTGCCAGCAGTAATGACACCCCGAAAACCTATAATTCACCCCTCCACTTT.

This clone was seen ten or more times. The chain has TRBV2 and TRBJ2-1; 12 nucleotides align to TRBD2. V trimming: 6 bases; J trimming: 0 bases; junction bases outside the gene matches: 3. Germline V gene lookup returns CDR1 SNHLY and CDR2 FYNNEI. This CDR3 has 16 residues. CDR3: CASSPLAGGSYNEQFF. Written as DNA, the CDR3 is TGTGCCAGCAGCCCACTAGCGGGAGGCTCCTACAATGAGCAGTTCTTC.